These 2 T cell receptor beta chains were sequenced from one sample in a study of T cell repertoires in cytomegalovirus infection. One entry per CDR3 protein results from TCRdb running MiXCR on the reads. Of roughly 250,000 distinct CDR3 sequences listed, 9% to 15% were seen once; the top ten hold 1.5% to 2%. The sample comprised PBMCs. These TCRs come from a human donor in good health (CMV status not recorded). Some clones in this sample may be carry-over from other donors' samples.

The chain links TRBV29-1 to TRBJ2-1; 7 bases match TRBD2. This CDR3 is 14 amino acids long. V lost 6 bases and J lost 3; bases outside the gene matches: 8. Germline CDR1 and CDR2: SQVTM and ANQGSEA. CDR3 coding DNA: TGCAGCGTCTCCCAGCGGGGACTCTACAATGAGCAGTTCTTC. Its translation: CSVSQRGLYNEQFF.

This chain links TRBV30 with TRBJ2-2, with D possibly being TRBD2 (7 bases). V was shortened by 5 bases and J by 8 bases, with 18 bases between the two germline ends. The length of the CDR3 is 14 residues. Germline V gene data show CDR1 as GTSNPN and CDR2 as SVGIG (reference sequence). CDR3 loop: CAWGAGGGGGELFF. DNA of the CDR3: TGTGCCTGGGGCGCAGGAGGGGGGGGTGGGGAGCTGTTTTTT.